This T cell receptor beta chain was sequenced during a study of PD-1 blockade in classical Hodgkin lymphoma. The overall study: Every 2 weeks, patients had 3 mg/kg nivolumab intravenously.

After autologous stem cell transplantation all patients relapsed, and prior brentuximab vedotin exposure differed between cohorts. Sequenced by immunoSEQ multiplex PCR; TCRdb stores in-frame clones only, minus some. The sample consists of just over 60,000 clones, about 87% of them appearing once. The V and J ends lost 3 bases and 0 bases respectively, with 15 bases between them. Germline V lookup: CDR1 LNHDA, CDR2 SQIVND (reference sequence). The CDR3 is 17 amino acids. The chain recombines TRBV19 with TRBJ1-5; no definite D call. The sample here was peripheral blood mononuclear cells (PBMCs), taken at baseline. The TCR was taken from a human donor with classical Hodgkin lymphoma. CDR3 residues: CASSIRREKYSNQPQHF. CDR3 sequence (DNA): TGTGCCAGTAGTATTCGGCGCGAGAAATATAGCAATCAGCCCCAGCATTTT. The complete variable domain, with remaining parts taken from reference TRBV19 and TRBJ1-5, reads DGGITQSPKYLFRKEGQNVTLSCEQNLNHDAMYWYRQDPGQGLRLIYYSQIVNDFQKGDIAEGYSVSREKKESFPLTVTSAQKNPTAFYLCASSIRREKYSNQPQHFGDGTRLSIL.